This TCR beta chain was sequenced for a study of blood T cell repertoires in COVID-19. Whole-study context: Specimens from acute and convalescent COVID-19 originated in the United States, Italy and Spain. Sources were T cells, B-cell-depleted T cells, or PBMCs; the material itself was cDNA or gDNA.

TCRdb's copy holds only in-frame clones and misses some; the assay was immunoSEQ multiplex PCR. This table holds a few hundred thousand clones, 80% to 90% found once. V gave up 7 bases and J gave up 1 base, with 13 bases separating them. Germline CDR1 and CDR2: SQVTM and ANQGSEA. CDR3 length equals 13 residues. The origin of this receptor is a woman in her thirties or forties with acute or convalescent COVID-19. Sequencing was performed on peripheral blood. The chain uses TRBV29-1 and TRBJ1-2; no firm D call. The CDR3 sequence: CSAFGSFNYGYTF. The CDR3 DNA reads TGCAGCGCATTCGGGTCTTTTAACTATGGCTACACCTTC.